These T cell receptor beta chains were read from a single sample in a study of blood T cell repertoires in COVID-19. The repertoire was sequenced with immunoSEQ multiplex PCR; TCRdb's copy has only in-frame clones and lacks some. The sample records 150,000 to 200,000 clones, over 85% being singletons. Source material: peripheral blood. These receptors all stem from a woman between 50 and 59 years old with acute or convalescent COVID-19. The CDR3 runs from the conserved cysteine through the conserved F or W. Fields, in order: V gene, D gene, clone size, J gene, CDR3 protein, CDR3 DNA. A D gene is named only where the DNA matches it firmly. For some rows the clone size is stated as once, few or many, or as a class when expanded; others skip it.

TRBV4-1	TRBD1	-	TRBJ1-1	CASSQDTGGLVIAFF	TGCGCCAGCAGCCAGGACACAGGGGGCCTGGTGATTGCTTTCTTT
TRBV4-1	TRBD1	-	TRBJ1-6	CASSQILTGARGSPLHF	TGCGCCAGCAGCCAAATTCTGACAGGGGCAAGAGGTTCACCCCTCCACTTT
TRBV7-6	TRBD2	-	TRBJ2-6	CASSYPTGGAGANVLTF	TGTGCCAGCAGCTACCCGACGGGGGGAGCTGGGGCCAACGTCCTGACTTTC
TRBV18	TRBD1	-	TRBJ1-2	CASSPSRDRENYGYTF	TGTGCCAGCTCACCGTCCCGGGACAGGGAAAACTATGGCTACACCTTC
TRBV19	-	-	TRBJ1-2	CASSIESGRYGYTF	TGTGCCAGTAGTATAGAATCAGGCCGCTATGGCTACACCTTC
TRBV19	-	-	TRBJ1-4	CASSLTLTGPNEKLFF	TGTGCCAGTAGTCTAACCTTAACAGGGCCTAATGAAAAACTGTTTTTT
TRBV18	-	few	TRBJ2-3	CASQNTGGVYTQYF	TGTGCCAGCCAAAATACAGGCGGGGTATATACGCAGTATTTT
TRBV4-1	TRBD2	-	TRBJ2-3	CASSQFSGNTDTQYF	TGCGCCAGCAGCCAATTCAGCGGGAACACAGATACGCAGTATTTT
TRBV30	TRBD1	-	TRBJ1-4	CAWSGDSPNEKLFF	TGTGCCTGGAGCGGGGACAGCCCCAATGAAAAACTGTTTTTT
TRBV27	TRBD1	-	TRBJ1-5	CASSLSGQYNQPQHF	TGTGCCAGCAGTTTATCGGGACAGTACAATCAGCCCCAGCATTTT
TRBV7-2	-	-	TRBJ1-1	CASSLESDPNTEAFF	TGTGCCAGCAGCTTAGAGAGCGACCCGAACACTGAAGCTTTCTTT
TRBV11-2	TRBD2	-	TRBJ2-1	CASRPLAGDYNEQFF	TGTGCCAGCAGACCCCTGGCGGGAGACTACAATGAGCAGTTCTTC
TRBV20-1	-	-	TRBJ1-1	CSAGEVTEAFF	TGCAGTGCCGGCGAGGTAACTGAAGCTTTCTTT
TRBV29-1	-	-	TRBJ1-1	CSVGGRMNTEAFF	TGCAGCGTTGGAGGGCGGATGAACACTGAAGCTTTCTTT
TRBV10-1	-	-	TRBJ2-7	CASSEGGSPWEQYF	TGCGCCAGCAGTGAGGGCGGCAGCCCCTGGGAGCAGTACTTC
TRBV27	TRBD1	-	TRBJ2-1	CASSAGTGYNEQFF	TGTGCCAGCAGTGCAGGGACAGGCTACAATGAGCAGTTCTTC
TRBV11-2	-	-	TRBJ2-7	CASSSGLYEQYF	TGTGCCAGCAGCTCAGGGTTGTACGAGCAGTACTTC
TRBV10-2	TRBD2	-	TRBJ2-4	CASSPTSPGGLGIQYF	TGCGCCAGCAGTCCGACTAGCCCGGGGGGTCTAGGCATTCAGTACTTC
TRBV9	-	-	TRBJ2-5	CASSASPLGGETQYF	TGTGCCAGCAGCGCCTCTCCTTTGGGGGGAGAGACCCAGTACTTC
TRBV11-2	TRBD2	-	TRBJ2-1	CASSLEGLVYNEQFF	TGTGCCAGCAGCTTAGAAGGACTAGTGTACAATGAGCAGTTCTTC
TRBV20-1	TRBD2	-	TRBJ2-3	CSASGALAASTDTQYF	TGCAGTGCTAGTGGGGCTCTAGCGGCCTCAACAGATACGCAGTATTTT
TRBV3-1/TRBV3-2	-	-	TRBJ1-4	CASSFRRDGLNEKLFF	TGTGCCAGCAGCTTCCGGCGGGACGGGCTTAATGAAAAACTGTTTTTT
TRBV4-1	TRBD1	-	TRBJ2-7	CASSSGQGATHGEQYF	TGCGCCAGCAGTTCGGGACAGGGGGCAACACACGGCGAGCAGTACTTC
TRBV9	TRBD1	-	TRBJ1-3	CASSAGQGRGNTIYF	TGTGCCAGCAGCGCCGGACAGGGCCGAGGAAACACCATATATTTT
TRBV4-1	-	-	TRBJ1-1	CASSQDSGGRNTEAFF	TGCGCCAGCAGCCAAGATTCGGGAGGGCGGAACACTGAAGCTTTCTTT
TRBV7-2	TRBD1	-	TRBJ1-5	CASSLATGSNQPQHF	TGTGCCAGCAGCTTAGCGACAGGGTCAAATCAGCCCCAGCATTTT
TRBV3-1/TRBV3-2	-	-	TRBJ1-2	CASSQDQGTYGYTF	TGTGCCAGCAGCCAAGACCAGGGGACCTATGGCTACACCTTC
TRBV6-5	TRBD1	-	TRBJ1-5	CASQPATGHQHF	TGTGCCAGCCAACCCGCGACAGGGCACCAGCATTTT
TRBV18	TRBD1	once	TRBJ1-2	CASSRQGAGGNYGYTF	TGTGCCAGCTCACGACAGGGGGCCGGGGGGAACTATGGCTACACCTTC
TRBV9	-	-	TRBJ2-4	CASSEGPGDIQYF	TGTGCCAGCAGCGAGGGACCGGGGGACATTCAGTACTTC
TRBV30	TRBD1	-	TRBJ1-1	CGGGLNTEAFF	TGTGGAGGGGGCCTGAACACTGAAGCTTTCTTT
TRBV29-1	TRBD1	-	TRBJ2-6	CSVTQGDGANVLTF	TGCAGCGTTACCCAGGGGGACGGGGCCAACGTCCTGACTTTC
TRBV29-1	-	-	TRBJ2-5	CSVEDRETQYF	TGCAGCGTTGAAGACCGAGAGACCCAGTACTTC
TRBV7-9	-	once	TRBJ2-4	CASSPSGEKNIQYF	TGTGCCAGCAGCCCCTCCGGGGAGAAAAACATTCAGTACTTC
TRBV6-5	TRBD1	once	TRBJ1-2	CASSYSYRGNSRGYTF	TGTGCCAGCAGTTACTCGTACAGGGGAAATTCGCGAGGCTACACCTTC
TRBV6-5	-	-	TRBJ1-5	CAIPGERGNDQPQHF	TGTGCCATCCCTGGGGAGAGGGGGAATGATCAGCCCCAGCATTTT
TRBV13	TRBD1	-	TRBJ2-1	CASSSLTGTNEQFF	TGTGCCAGCAGCTCCCTGACAGGGACGAATGAGCAGTTCTTC
TRBV5-4	TRBD1	-	TRBJ2-1	CASSVDRGNYNEQFF	TGTGCCAGCAGCGTGGACAGGGGGAACTACAATGAGCAGTTCTTC
TRBV10-3	TRBD1	-	TRBJ1-2	CAIRRQGAVYGYTF	TGTGCCATCAGGAGACAGGGGGCTGTCTATGGCTACACCTTC
TRBV9	-	-	TRBJ2-1	CASSVGGQHYNEQFF	TGTGCCAGCAGCGTAGGCGGACAGCACTACAATGAGCAGTTCTTC
TRBV7-3	TRBD1	-	TRBJ2-2	CASGQGPNTGELFF	TGTGCCAGCGGACAGGGACCGAACACCGGGGAGCTGTTTTTT
TRBV15	-	-	TRBJ1-5	CATSSLRQPQHF	TGTGCCACCAGCAGTCTGCGGCAGCCCCAGCATTTT
TRBV6-5	-	-	TRBJ2-7	CASRGLPSSYEQYF	TGTGCCAGCAGGGGACTTCCTAGCTCCTACGAGCAGTACTTC
TRBV5-5	TRBD1	-	TRBJ1-6	CASRVGTGNSPLHF	TGTGCCAGCAGGGTAGGGACAGGGAACTCACCCCTCCACTTT
TRBV9	-	-	TRBJ1-4	CASSVTGKTNEKLFF	TGTGCCAGCAGCGTAACAGGGAAGACTAATGAAAAACTGTTTTTT
TRBV5-1	TRBD1	-	TRBJ1-2	CASSSTGTGGYGYTF	TGCGCCAGCAGCTCCACCGGGACAGGGGGTTATGGCTACACCTTC
TRBV5-4	-	-	TRBJ2-5	CASRRDSQETQYF	TGTGCCAGCAGGCGGGACAGTCAAGAGACCCAGTACTTC
TRBV5-6	-	-	TRBJ1-6	CASSLVNREGSPLHF	TGTGCCAGCAGCTTGGTAAACAGGGAGGGTTCACCCCTCCACTTT
TRBV9	TRBD1	-	TRBJ2-1	CASNQGAGEQFF	TGTGCCAGCAACCAGGGGGCTGGTGAGCAGTTCTTC
TRBV28	-	-	TRBJ1-6	CASSLFGGNSPLHF	TGTGCCAGCAGTTTATTCGGGGGTAATTCACCCCTCCACTTT
TRBV2	-	few	TRBJ1-2	CASKSTNGDYGYTF	TGTGCCAGCAAATCTACGAACGGGGATTATGGCTACACCTTC
TRBV27	-	-	TRBJ1-1	CASSLKGNMNTEAFF	TGTGCCAGCAGTTTAAAGGGGAACATGAACACTGAAGCTTTCTTT
TRBV2	-	few	TRBJ1-4	CASRGLTVDEKLFF	TGTGCCAGCAGGGGGCTCACCGTGGATGAAAAACTGTTTTTT
TRBV18	TRBD1	few	TRBJ1-2	CASRTGGFNYGYTF	TGTGCCAGCCGAACAGGGGGCTTTAACTATGGCTACACCTTC